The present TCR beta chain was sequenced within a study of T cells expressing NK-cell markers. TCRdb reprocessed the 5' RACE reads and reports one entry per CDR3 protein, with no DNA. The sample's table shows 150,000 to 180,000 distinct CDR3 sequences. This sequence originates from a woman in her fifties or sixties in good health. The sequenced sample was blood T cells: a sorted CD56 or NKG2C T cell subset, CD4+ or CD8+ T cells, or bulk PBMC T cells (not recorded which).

CDR3 in amino acids: CAISEGRAGFYEQFF. The chain combines TRBV10-3 with TRBJ2-1; TCRdb's D call, TRBD2, is unchecked because there is no DNA. CDR3 size: 15 residues. From germline, CDR1 is ENHRY and CDR2 SYGVKD.